A selection of T cell receptor beta chains follows, all from one sample in a study of molecular identifiers for immune sequencing clone quantification. Each CDR3 protein is one row after TCRdb ran MiXCR on the PCR reads. The sample carries hundreds of thousands of distinct CDR3 sequences, about 25% recorded once. Sequencing was carried out using naive CD8+ T cells from blood, with Jurkat cell RNA spiked in. The receptors derive from a human donor in good health. Some libraries in this study had Jurkat cell RNA spiked in. CDR3s include the opening cysteine and the closing phenylalanine or tryptophan. The D gene is left open where the match is weak. The size entry is marked missing in some rows and otherwise reads once, few, many or a size class.

j_gene,d_gene,v_gene,abundance,CDR3nt,CDR3aa
TRBJ1-5,-,TRBV15,few,TGTGCCACCAGCAGAGAGGCGGGCATAAGCAATCAGCCCCAGCATTTT,CATSREAGISNQPQHF
TRBJ2-3,-,TRBV7-8,many,TGTGCCAGCAGCGCTCAGGTCAACACAGATACGCAGTATTTT,CASSAQVNTDTQYF
TRBJ1-1,TRBD1,TRBV27,-,TGTGCCCGCCGCCCCGGGGGACAGGGTTTCTTCAAGTACACTGAAGCTTTCTTT,CARRPGGQGFFKYTEAFF
TRBJ2-3,TRBD2,TRBV28,many,TGTGCCAGCAGTTTTCGGGGGGGAGGCACAGATACGCAGTATTTT,CASSFRGGGTDTQYF
TRBJ2-3,TRBD2,TRBV28,-,TGTGCCAGCAGTTTATCGGCGGGAGGGCCGTTTAAAACGCAGTATTTT,CASSLSAGGPFKTQYF
TRBJ2-7,-,TRBV5-1,many,TGCGCCAGCAGGGGGATCATGTCCTACGAGCAGTACTTC,CASRGIMSYEQYF
TRBJ2-1,TRBD1,TRBV19,-,TGTGCCAGTAGTATAGATGTGGGGACAGGCCTCTACAATGAGCGGTTCTTC,CASSIDVGTGLYNERFF
TRBJ1-5,-,TRBV6-5,few,TGTGCCAGCAGTCCCGAACCTTTAAGCAATCAGCCCCAGCATTTT,CASSPEPLSNQPQHF
TRBJ2-1,TRBD2,TRBV4-2,few,TGTGCCAGCAGCTCCCCCGGGACTATCGAATACAATGAGCAGTTCTTC,CASSSPGTIEYNEQFF
TRBJ2-5,TRBD1,TRBV12-3/TRBV12-4,-,TGTGCCAGCAGTTTAGCCCACGGGACAGGGTATGGAGAGACCCAGTACTTC,CASSLAHGTGYGETQYF
TRBJ2-5,TRBD2,TRBV5-1,many,TGCGCCAGCAGCGGGACTAGCGGGACCCAAGAGACCCAGTACTTC,CASSGTSGTQETQYF
TRBJ1-5,-,TRBV4-1,few,TGCGCCAGCAGCCAAGCCAGGAATAGCAATCAGCCCCAGCATTTT,CASSQARNSNQPQHF
TRBJ1-5,TRBD1,TRBV4-1,many,TGCGCCAGCAGCCGAACAGGGGCAAATCAGCCCCAGCATTTT,CASSRTGANQPQHF
TRBJ2-3,-,TRBV19,few,TGTGCCAGTGGCGAGGGTATGGATACGCAGTATTTT,CASGEGMDTQYF
TRBJ2-3,TRBD2,TRBV6-5,many,TGTGCCAGCAGCCGAGCTAGCGGGGGGGCTGCAGATACGCAGTATTTT,CASSRASGGAADTQYF
TRBJ2-5,-,TRBV20-1,-,TGCAGTGCTAGAGCTGGACCTCAAGAGCCCCAGTACTTC,CSARAGPQEPQYF
TRBJ2-3,-,TRBV11-2,many,TGTGCCAGCAGCTGGCAGAGGGGCACAGATACGCAGTATTTT,CASSWQRGTDTQYF
TRBJ2-1,-,TRBV6-5,few,TGTGCCAGCAGTTACTCTCCCCCGCTAGTCTACAATGAGCAGTTCTTC,CASSYSPPLVYNEQFF
TRBJ2-2,TRBD2,TRBV7-2,-,TGTGCCAGCAAAAAAAGAGGACTAGCGGGAGTCGGGGACACCGGGGAGCCGTTTTTT,CASKKRGLAGVGDTGEPFF
TRBJ2-5,-,TRBV6-6,many,TGTGCCAGCAGTTACCCGGCACTAGCCCCAGAGACCCAGTACTTC,CASSYPALAPETQYF
TRBJ1-5,-,TRBV28,-,TGTGCCAGCAGTTTTAGACAGAATGTTCAGCCCCAGCATTTT,CASSFRQNVQPQHF
TRBJ2-2,-,TRBV3-1,many,TGTGCCAGCAGCCAACCCACGCCGGGAGCGAACACCGGGGAGCTGTTTTTT,CASSQPTPGANTGELFF
TRBJ1-5,TRBD1,TRBV19,-,TGTGCCAGTAGTATCATAAGACAGGGGATACAGCCCCAGCATTTT,CASSIIRQGIQPQHF
TRBJ2-3,TRBD2,TRBV19,few,TGTGCCAGTAGTATATTGGCGGGAGAGGATACGCAGTATTTT,CASSILAGEDTQYF
TRBJ2-7,-,TRBV10-3,many,TGTGCCATCAGTGAGTCGAGACCCGAGCAGTACTTC,CAISESRPEQYF
TRBJ2-1,TRBD1,TRBV4-1,many,TGCGCCAGCAGCCAGGACAGGGCTACCTACAATGAGCAGTTCTTC,CASSQDRATYNEQFF
TRBJ2-7,-,TRBV4-1,few,TGCGCCAGCAGCCAAGGACGGAGGGGAACCTACGAGCAGTACTTC,CASSQGRRGTYEQYF
TRBJ2-3,-,TRBV7-2,many,TGTGCCAGCAGCTTAGCGCGGGACTTGGCCACAGATACGCAGTATTTT,CASSLARDLATDTQYF
TRBJ1-5,-,TRBV12-3/TRBV12-4,-,TGTGCCCGCAGTTTAGGGCAGGGTTTGAATCAGCCCCAGCATTTT,CARSLGQGLNQPQHF
TRBJ1-4,TRBD1,TRBV4-3,-,TGCGCCAGCAGCCAAAATCGTCCGGGACAGGGAGATGAAAAACTGCTTTTT,CASSQNRPGQGDEKLLF
TRBJ2-3,TRBD2,TRBV5-8,few,TGTGCCAGCAGCTCCGGACTAGCGGGAGGGCCGACAGATACGCAGTATTTT,CASSSGLAGGPTDTQYF
TRBJ1-6,-,TRBV7-2,-,TGTGCCAGCAGTCGGGTGGAGTCCTATAATTCACCCCTCCACTTT,CASSRVESYNSPLHF
TRBJ2-6,TRBD2,TRBV3-1,-,TGTGCCAGCAGCCACGGACTAGCGGAAATTTCTGGGGCCAACGTCCTGACTTTC,CASSHGLAEISGANVLTF
TRBJ2-1,-,TRBV4-3,few,TGCGCCAGCAGCCAGTCCCGGGACTTCAATGAGCAGTTCTTC,CASSQSRDFNEQFF
TRBJ2-2,-,TRBV24-1,many,TGTGCCACCAGTGAACGGACAGTCAGCACCGGGGAGCTGTTTTTT,CATSERTVSTGELFF
TRBJ2-7,TRBD2,TRBV5-1,many,TGCGCCAGCAGCTCCTTAGCGGGCACCTTCTCCTACGAGCAGTACTTC,CASSSLAGTFSYEQYF
TRBJ1-2,TRBD1,TRBV4-3,few,TGCGCCAGCAGCCCGGACAGGGGAAGCAACTATGGCTACACCTTC,CASSPDRGSNYGYTF
TRBJ2-3,TRBD2,TRBV29-1,many,TGCAGCGTGGAGGGGGAAGCGGGAGGGGATACGCAGTATTTT,CSVEGEAGGDTQYF
TRBJ1-2,-,TRBV29-1,many,TGCAGCGTTCCCCCGGGTGAGGGGCGCGTTGGCTACACCTTC,CSVPPGEGRVGYTF
TRBJ2-5,-,TRBV19,few,TGTGCCAGTAGTAGACAGCCTAAAGAGACCCAGTACTTC,CASSRQPKETQYF
TRBJ2-7,TRBD2,TRBV6-2/TRBV6-3,few,TGTGCCAGCAGACTCTGGGCGGGAGACTCCTACGAGCAGTACTTC,CASRLWAGDSYEQYF
TRBJ2-5,-,TRBV27,few,TGTGCCAGCAGTTTATCCGGAAGGGGGACGGAAGAGACCCAGTACTTC,CASSLSGRGTEETQYF
TRBJ1-6,-,TRBV6-2/TRBV6-3,many,TGTGCCAGCAGTCCGGGACACCATACACCCCTCCACTTT,CASSPGHHTPLHF
TRBJ2-2,-,TRBV9,-,TGTGCCAGCAGCCCCCGTGACTCGAGGGGGGTGTCTGGGAACACCGGGGAGCTGTTTTTT,CASSPRDSRGVSGNTGELFF
TRBJ2-1,-,TRBV20-1,-,TGCAGTGCTAGCTTGTACGGACAGCTCTTCTACAATGAGCAGTTCTTC,CSASLYGQLFYNEQFF
TRBJ2-4,TRBD1,TRBV28,many,TGTGCCAGCAGTTTAGATGGACAGGGGGCGCTAAGCATTCAGTACTTC,CASSLDGQGALSIQYF
TRBJ2-3,TRBD1,TRBV4-1,many,TGCGCCAGCAGCCAAGTTCAGGGGGCCAGCACAGATACGCAGTATTTT,CASSQVQGASTDTQYF
TRBJ2-4,TRBD1,TRBV13,many,TGTGCCAGCAGCTACGGACAGGGGGCCGACATTCAGTACTTC,CASSYGQGADIQYF